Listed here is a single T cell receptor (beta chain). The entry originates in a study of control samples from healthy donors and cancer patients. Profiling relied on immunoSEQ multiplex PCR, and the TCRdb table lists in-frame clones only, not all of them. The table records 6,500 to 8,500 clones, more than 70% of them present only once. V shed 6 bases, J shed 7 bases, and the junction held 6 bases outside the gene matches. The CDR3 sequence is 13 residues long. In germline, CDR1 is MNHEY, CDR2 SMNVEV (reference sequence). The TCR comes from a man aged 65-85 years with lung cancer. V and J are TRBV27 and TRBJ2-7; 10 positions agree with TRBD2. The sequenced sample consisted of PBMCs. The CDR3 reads CASSASGRGEQYF. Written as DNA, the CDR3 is TGTGCCAGCAGCGCAAGCGGGAGGGGAGAGCAGTACTTC.